These 7 T cell receptor beta chains were sequenced from one sample in a study of blood T cell repertoires in COVID-19. Assay: immunoSEQ multiplex PCR; the TCRdb copy retains only in-frame clones and omits some. The sample records under 350,000 clones, just over 85% being singletons. Sequences were obtained from PBMCs or T cells enriched from blood (not recorded which). The receptors stem from a woman aged 40 to 55 with acute COVID-19.

The J gene is TRBJ2-7, the V gene TRBV10-3; 9 nucleotides align to TRBD1. Per germline, CDR1 ENHRY and CDR2 SYGVKD. The V and J ends lost 5 bases and 0 bases, in that order; junction bases with no gene match: 5. The CDR3 has 15 amino acids. The CDR3 DNA follows: TGTGCCATCAGTAAGGGACAGGGCCTCTCCTACGAGCAGTACTTC. The encoded protein is CAISKGQGLSYEQYF.

A few counts support this clone. The rearrangement uses TRBV18 and TRBJ2-7; 12 bases fit TRBD2. Losses at the gene ends were 5 bases for V and 5 bases for J; bases not matched to a gene: 7. This CDR3 spans 15 amino acids. Germline V gives CDR1 KGHSH, CDR2 LQKENI. The CDR3: CASSELAGGLNEQYF. CDR3 DNA: TGTGCCAGCTCAGAACTAGCGGGGGGCCTCAACGAGCAGTACTTC.

The chain uses TRBV5-8 and TRBJ1-2; 7 nucleotides agree with TRBD1. Germline trimming cut 1 base from V and 1 base from J; bases unmatched to any gene: 4. This CDR3 is built from 15 residues. Germline CDR1 is SGHTS and CDR2 is YDEGEE. Here the CDR3 DNA reads TGTGCCAGCAGCTTGTCGGGACAGCATAACTATGGCTACACCTTC. This codes for CASSLSGQHNYGYTF.

The chain links TRBV21-1 to TRBJ1-5; the table's D call, TRBD1, was not checked against the DNA. TRBV21-1 is deemed a pseudogene. This CDR3 contains 19 residues. The DNA for the CDR3 is TGTGCCAGCAGCAACCGGGACAGGGTTTGGCCGAATCGAAATCAGCCCCAGCATTTT. Protein: CASSNRDRVWPNRNQPQHF.

This clone has a single count. This chain connects TRBV18 to TRBJ2-7; 7 nucleotides agree with TRBD2. CDR3 length: 17 amino acids. CDR1 and CDR2 from the germline V gene are KGHSH and LQKENI. The ends lost 3 bases at V and 0 bases at J; junction bases unmatched: 11. CDR3 bases: TGTGCCAGCTCACCTCCCGTTCCGGGGGGAAGCTCCTACGAGCAGTACTTC. Its translation: CASSPPVPGGSSYEQYF. The variable domain in full, completed from reference TRBV18 and TRBJ2-7, reads NAGVMQNPRHLVRRRGQEARLRCSPMKGHSHVYWYRQLPEEGLKFMVYLQKENIIDESGMPKERFSAEFPKEGPSILRIQQVVRGDSAAYFCASSPPVPGGSSYEQYFGPGTRLTVT.

This sequence joins TRBV5-5 and TRBJ1-6; D gene uncertain. The CDR3 is 14 residues long. Germline values: CDR1 SGHKS, CDR2 YYEKEE (reference sequence). Trimming removed 1 base from V and 10 bases from J, with 12 bases in between. CDR3 nucleotides: TGTGCCAGCAGCTTGTTTGTCAGCGGGTCACCCCTCCACTTT. This codes for CASSLFVSGSPLHF.

The chain combines TRBV19 with TRBJ1-2, with TRBD1 as a possible D gene (6 bases). Trimming removed 5 bases at V and 5 bases at J, with 18 bases between. There are 15 residues in the CDR3. Germline CDR1 LNHDA, CDR2 SQIVND (reference sequence). DNA of the CDR3: TGTGCCAGTAGTCCTGACAGACTAAGGGGGTATGGCTACACCTTC. This sequence encodes CASSPDRLRGYGYTF.